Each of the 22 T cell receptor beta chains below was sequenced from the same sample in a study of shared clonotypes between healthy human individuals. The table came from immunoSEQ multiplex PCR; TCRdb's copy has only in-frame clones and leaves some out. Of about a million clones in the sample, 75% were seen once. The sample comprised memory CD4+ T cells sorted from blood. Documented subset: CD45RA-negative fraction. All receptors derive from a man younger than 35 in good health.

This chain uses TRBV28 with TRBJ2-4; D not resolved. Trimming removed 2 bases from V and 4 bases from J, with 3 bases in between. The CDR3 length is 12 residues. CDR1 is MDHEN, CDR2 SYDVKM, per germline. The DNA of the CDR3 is TGTGCCAGCAGTTTACAGAAAAACATTCAGTACTTC. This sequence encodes CASSLQKNIQYF.

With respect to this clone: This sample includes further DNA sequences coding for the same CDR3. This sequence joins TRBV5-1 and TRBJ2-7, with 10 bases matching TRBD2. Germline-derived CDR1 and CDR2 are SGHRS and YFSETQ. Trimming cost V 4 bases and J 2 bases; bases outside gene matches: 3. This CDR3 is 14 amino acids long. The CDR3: CASSRTSGAYEQYF. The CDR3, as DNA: TGCGCCAGCAGCCGAACTAGCGGGGCCTACGAGCAGTACTTC.

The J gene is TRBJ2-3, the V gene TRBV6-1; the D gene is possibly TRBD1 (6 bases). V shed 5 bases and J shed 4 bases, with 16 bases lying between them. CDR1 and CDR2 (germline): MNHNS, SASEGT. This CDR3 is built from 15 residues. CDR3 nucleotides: TGTGCCAGCAGTCGACAGGATTCTGGGTCAGATACGCAGTATTTT. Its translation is CASSRQDSGSDTQYF.

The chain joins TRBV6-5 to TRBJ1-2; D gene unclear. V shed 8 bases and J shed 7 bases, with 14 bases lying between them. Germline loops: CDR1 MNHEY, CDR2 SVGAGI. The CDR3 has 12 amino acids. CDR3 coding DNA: TGTGCCAGCTTAGATACCTGGGGTGGCTACACCTTC. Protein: CASLDTWGGYTF.

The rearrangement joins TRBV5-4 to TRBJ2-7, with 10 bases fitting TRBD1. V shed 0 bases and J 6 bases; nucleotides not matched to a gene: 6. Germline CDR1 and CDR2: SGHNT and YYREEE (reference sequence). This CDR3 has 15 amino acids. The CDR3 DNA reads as TGTGCCAGCAGCTTGGTGGGACAGGGGATTGCCGAGCAGTACTTC. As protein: CASSLVGQGIAEQYF.

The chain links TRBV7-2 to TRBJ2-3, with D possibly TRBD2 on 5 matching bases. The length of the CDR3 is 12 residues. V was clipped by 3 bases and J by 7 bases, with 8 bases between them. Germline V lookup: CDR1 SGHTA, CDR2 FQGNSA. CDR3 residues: CASSLDSHTQYF. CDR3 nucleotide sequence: TGTGCCAGCAGCTTGGACTCCCATACGCAGTATTTT.

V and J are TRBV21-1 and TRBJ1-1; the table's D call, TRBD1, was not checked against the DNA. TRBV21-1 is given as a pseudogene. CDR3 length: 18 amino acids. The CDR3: CASSKWEPTGGSNTEAFF. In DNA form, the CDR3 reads TGTGCCAGCAGCAAATGGGAACCAACAGGGGGCTCGAACACTGAAGCTTTCTTT.

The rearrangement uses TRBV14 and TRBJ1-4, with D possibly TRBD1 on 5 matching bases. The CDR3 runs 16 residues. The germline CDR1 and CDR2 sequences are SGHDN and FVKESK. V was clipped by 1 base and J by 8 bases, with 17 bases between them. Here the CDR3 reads CASSQGSTGKREKLFF. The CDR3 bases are TGTGCCAGCAGCCAAGGATCTACAGGAAAAAGGGAAAAACTGTTTTTT.

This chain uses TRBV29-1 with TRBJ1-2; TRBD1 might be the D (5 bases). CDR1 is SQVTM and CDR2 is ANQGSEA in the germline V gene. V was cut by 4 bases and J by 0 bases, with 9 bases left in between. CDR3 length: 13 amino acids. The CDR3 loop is CSVVTVANYGYTF. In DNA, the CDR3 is TGCAGCGTTGTGACAGTAGCTAACTATGGCTACACCTTC.

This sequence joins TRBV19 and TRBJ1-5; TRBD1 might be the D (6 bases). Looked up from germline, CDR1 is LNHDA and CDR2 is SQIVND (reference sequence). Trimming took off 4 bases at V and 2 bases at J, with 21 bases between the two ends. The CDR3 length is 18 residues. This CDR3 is CASSKVTWTVAGNQPQHF. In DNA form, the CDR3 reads TGTGCCAGTAGTAAAGTAACATGGACAGTCGCTGGCAATCAGCCCCAGCATTTT.

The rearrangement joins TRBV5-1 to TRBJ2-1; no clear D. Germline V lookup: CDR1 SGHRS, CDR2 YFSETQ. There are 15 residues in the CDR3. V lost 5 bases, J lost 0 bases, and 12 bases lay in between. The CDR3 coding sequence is TGCGCCAGCAGGGGCGACACGAGCTCCTACAATGAGCAGTTCTTC. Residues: CASRGDTSSYNEQFF. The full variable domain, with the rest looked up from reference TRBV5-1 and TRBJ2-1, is KAGVTQTPRYLIKTRGQQVTLSCSPISGHRSVSWYQQTPGQGLQFLFEYFSETQRNKGNFPGRFSGRQFSNSRSEMNVSTLELGDSALYLCASRGDTSSYNEQFFGPGTRLTVL.

DNA for the CDR3: TGTGCCAGCAGCGGGGCTGGGACTAGCGGAGCCAAAAACATTCAGTACTTC. Its protein product is CASSGAGTSGAKNIQYF. V usage is TRBV5-4 and J usage is TRBJ2-4; 11 nucleotides match TRBD2. The CDR3 length is 17 residues. Germline loops: CDR1 SGHNT, CDR2 YYREEE (reference sequence). V trimming: 4 bases; J trimming: 0 bases; junction bases outside the gene matches: 6. The full variable domain, with the rest looked up from reference TRBV5-4 and TRBJ2-4, is ETGVTQSPTHLIKTRGQQVTLRCSSQSGHNTVSWYQQALGQGPQFIFQYYREEENGRGNFPPRFSGLQFPNYSSELNVNALELDDSALYLCASSGAGTSGAKNIQYFGAGTRLSVL.

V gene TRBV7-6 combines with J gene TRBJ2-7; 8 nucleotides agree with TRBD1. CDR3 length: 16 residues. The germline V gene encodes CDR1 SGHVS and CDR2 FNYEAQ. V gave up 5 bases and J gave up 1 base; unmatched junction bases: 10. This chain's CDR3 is CASSPRQGQFSYEQYF. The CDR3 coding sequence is TGTGCCAGCAGCCCCCGACAGGGGCAATTTTCCTACGAGCAGTACTTC.

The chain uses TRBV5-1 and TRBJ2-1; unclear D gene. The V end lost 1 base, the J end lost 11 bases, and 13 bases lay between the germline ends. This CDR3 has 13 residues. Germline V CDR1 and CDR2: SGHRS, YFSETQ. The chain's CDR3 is CASSLPDTSQQFF. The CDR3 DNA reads TGCGCCAGCAGCTTGCCCGACACAAGTCAGCAGTTCTTC.

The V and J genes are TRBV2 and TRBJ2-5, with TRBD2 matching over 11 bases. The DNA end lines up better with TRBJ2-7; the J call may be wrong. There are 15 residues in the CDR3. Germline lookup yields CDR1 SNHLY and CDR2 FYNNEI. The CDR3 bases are TGTGCCAGCAGTGCGGTTAGCGGGGGGGCCGACGAGCAGTACTTC. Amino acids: CASSAVSGGADEQYF.

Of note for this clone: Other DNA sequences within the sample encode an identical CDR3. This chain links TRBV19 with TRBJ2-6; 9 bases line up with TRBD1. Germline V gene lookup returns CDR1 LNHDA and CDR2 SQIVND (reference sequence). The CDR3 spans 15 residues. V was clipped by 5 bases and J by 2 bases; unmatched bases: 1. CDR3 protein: CASSGDRAGANVLTF. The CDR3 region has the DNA TGTGCCAGTAGTGGGGACAGGGCTGGGGCCAACGTCCTGACTTTC.

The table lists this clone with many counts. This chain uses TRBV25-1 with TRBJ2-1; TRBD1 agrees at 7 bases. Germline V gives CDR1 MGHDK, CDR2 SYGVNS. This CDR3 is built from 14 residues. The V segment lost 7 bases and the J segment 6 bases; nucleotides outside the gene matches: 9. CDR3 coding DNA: TGTGCCAGCATCGGGCAGGGGGTTAGCAATGAGCAGTTCTTC. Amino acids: CASIGQGVSNEQFF.

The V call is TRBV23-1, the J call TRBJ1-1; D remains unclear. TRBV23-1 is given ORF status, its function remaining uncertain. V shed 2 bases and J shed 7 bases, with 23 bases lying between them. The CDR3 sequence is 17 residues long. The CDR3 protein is CASSQIEGPVGHSEAFF. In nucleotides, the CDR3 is TGCGCCAGCAGTCAAATCGAGGGTCCGGTGGGCCATAGTGAAGCTTTCTTT.

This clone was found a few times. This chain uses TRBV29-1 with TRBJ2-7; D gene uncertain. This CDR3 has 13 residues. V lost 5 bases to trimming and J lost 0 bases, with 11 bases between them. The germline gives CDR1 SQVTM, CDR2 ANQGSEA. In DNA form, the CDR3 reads TGCAGCGTTAATCTGGCAGTCTCCTACGAGCAGTACTTC. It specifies CSVNLAVSYEQYF.

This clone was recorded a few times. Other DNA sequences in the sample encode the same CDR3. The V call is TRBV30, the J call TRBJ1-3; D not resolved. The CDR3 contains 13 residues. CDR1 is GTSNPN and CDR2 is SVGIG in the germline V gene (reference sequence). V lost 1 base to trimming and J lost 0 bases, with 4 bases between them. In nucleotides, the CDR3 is TGTGCCTGGAGTGGCAGCTCTGGAAACACCATATATTTT. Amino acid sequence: CAWSGSSGNTIYF.

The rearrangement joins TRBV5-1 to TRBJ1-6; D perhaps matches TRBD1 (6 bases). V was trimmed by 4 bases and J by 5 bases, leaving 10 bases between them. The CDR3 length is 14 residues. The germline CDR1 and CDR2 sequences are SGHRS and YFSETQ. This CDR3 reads CASSGGGNNSPLHF. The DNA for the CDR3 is TGCGCCAGCAGCGGGGGCGGCAATAATTCACCCCTCCACTTT.

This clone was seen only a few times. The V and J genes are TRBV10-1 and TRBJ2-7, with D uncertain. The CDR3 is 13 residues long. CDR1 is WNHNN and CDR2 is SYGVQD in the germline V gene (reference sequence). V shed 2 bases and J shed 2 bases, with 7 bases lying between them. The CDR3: CASSEVGPYEQYF. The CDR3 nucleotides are TGCGCCAGCAGTGAGGTAGGCCCCTACGAGCAGTACTTC.